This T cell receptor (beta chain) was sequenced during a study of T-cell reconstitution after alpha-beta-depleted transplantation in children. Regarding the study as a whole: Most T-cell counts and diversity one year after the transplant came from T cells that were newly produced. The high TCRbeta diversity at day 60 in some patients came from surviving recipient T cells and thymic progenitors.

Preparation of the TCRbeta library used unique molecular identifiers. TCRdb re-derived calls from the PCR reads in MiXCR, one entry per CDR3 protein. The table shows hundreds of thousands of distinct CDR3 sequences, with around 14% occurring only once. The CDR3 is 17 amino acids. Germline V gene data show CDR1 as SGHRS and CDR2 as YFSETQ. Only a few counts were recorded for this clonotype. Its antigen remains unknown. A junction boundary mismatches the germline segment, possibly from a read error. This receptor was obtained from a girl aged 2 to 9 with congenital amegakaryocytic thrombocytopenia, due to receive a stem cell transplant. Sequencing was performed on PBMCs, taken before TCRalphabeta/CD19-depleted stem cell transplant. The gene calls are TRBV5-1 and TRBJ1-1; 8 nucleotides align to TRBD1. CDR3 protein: CASASSGGPASNSEAFF. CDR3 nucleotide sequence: TGCGCCAGCGCTTCGTCAGGGGGCCCTGCCTCGAACAGTGAAGCTTTCTTT.